This T cell receptor (beta chain) was found in a study of blood T cell repertoires in COVID-19. Here immunoSEQ multiplex PCR was the method, and the copy in TCRdb shows in-frame clones only, minus some. Among 300,000 to 350,000 clones, approximately 85% were seen once, and the ten largest hold around 2.1%. Germline V gives CDR1 MNHEY, CDR2 SVGAGI. The CDR3 runs to 14 residues. V was cut by 6 bases and J by 3 bases, with 14 bases left in between. Specimen: PBMCs or T cells enriched from blood (not recorded which). The source of this sequence is a man younger than 40 who had recovered from COVID-19. This sequence joins TRBV6-5 and TRBJ1-2, with D perhaps TRBD1 (6 bases). As DNA, the CDR3 is TGTGCCAGCAGACCCACAGGGTTTCACTATGGCTACACCTTC. This sequence encodes CASRPTGFHYGYTF.